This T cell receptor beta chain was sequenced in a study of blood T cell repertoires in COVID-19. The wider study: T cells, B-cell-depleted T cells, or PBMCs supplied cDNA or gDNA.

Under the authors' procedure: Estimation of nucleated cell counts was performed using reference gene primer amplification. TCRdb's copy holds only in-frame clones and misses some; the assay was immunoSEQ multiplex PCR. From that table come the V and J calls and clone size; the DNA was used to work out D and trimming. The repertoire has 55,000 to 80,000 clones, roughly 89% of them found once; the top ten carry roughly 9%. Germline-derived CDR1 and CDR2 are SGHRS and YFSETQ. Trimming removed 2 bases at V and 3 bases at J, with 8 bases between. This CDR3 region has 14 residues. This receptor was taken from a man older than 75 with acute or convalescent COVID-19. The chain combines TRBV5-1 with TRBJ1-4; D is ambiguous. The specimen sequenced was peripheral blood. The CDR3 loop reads CASSLATANEKLFF. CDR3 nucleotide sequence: TGCGCCAGCAGCTTAGCAACGGCTAATGAAAAACTGTTTTTT.